The entry below gives a single T cell receptor (beta chain) sequence along with its context. This record belongs to a study of spatial heterogeneity in lung cancer. For the study at large: Mean representation of each unique TCR and UMI combination in the raw reads exceeded 8.5 occurrences.

Time point reported: sample taken at primary tumor resection. Tumor, nontumor lung or frozen PBMC supplied whole RNA, sequenced without sorting. From germline, CDR1 is LGHDT and CDR2 YNNKEL (reference sequence). Trimming cost V 0 bases and J 4 bases, with 15 bases left between them. The CDR3 is 16 amino acids. MiXCR, run by TCRdb on the 5' RACE reads, gives a single entry per CDR3 protein. The table lists some 47,000 distinct CDR3 sequences, 7.5% to 8% of them singletons. This receptor was identified in a female donor with early-stage non-small cell lung cancer. Source: PBMCs, taken at surgery. The chain combines TRBV3-1 with TRBJ1-2; D remains ambiguous. The chain's CDR3 is CASSQDPLGSSYGYTF. The CDR3 region has the DNA TGTGCCAGCAGCCAAGATCCCCTCGGCAGCAGCTATGGCTACACCTTC.